The following is a TCR beta chain sequence with its context. V dropped 10 bases and J dropped 2 bases, with 21 bases sitting between them. CDR3 length: 17 residues. Germline V CDR1 and CDR2: MNHNS, SASEGT. These data are taken from a study of blood T cells in healthy people across ages. A second PCR of roughly 7 to 11 cycles used a sample-barcoded 5' primer and a J-beta primer mix. One entry per CDR3 protein results from TCRdb running MiXCR on the 5' RACE reads. The sample lists some 1.6 million distinct CDR3 sequences; about 35% were seen once. The clonotype originates from a woman aged 30 to 39 in good health. V usage is TRBV6-1 and J usage is TRBJ2-6; weak D call: TRBD1 (5 bases). Sample: blood. CDR3 sequence reads: CATIPSGFQAGANVLTF. CDR3 DNA sequence: TGTGCCACCATCCCATCAGGGTTCCAAGCTGGGGCCAACGTCCTGACTTTC.